This TCR beta chain appears in the sequencing data of a study of blood T cells in healthy people across ages. A second PCR, run for roughly 7 to 11 cycles, used a sample-barcoded 5' primer plus a J-beta primer mix. In TCRdb, the 5' RACE reads were re-called with MiXCR into one record per CDR3 protein. The profile shows more than 650,000 distinct CDR3 sequences, 20% to 30% of them singletons. Peripheral blood, about 9.4 milliliters per donor, was collected. Germline CDR1 reads GTSNPN; CDR2 reads SVGIG (reference sequence). The CDR3 is 8 residues long. The sample was also linked to a second study, of T cells of mothers and their children. That paper adds: Sample barcodes and 2-4 random nucleotides were added by the M1S primer of the second PCR.

This clonotype was sampled from a boy younger than 18 in good health. The chain links TRBV30 to TRBJ2-7, with D hard to call. Sequencing was carried out using blood. CDR3: CVRVEQYF. The CDR3 DNA follows: TGTGTTCGGGTTGAGCAGTACTTC.